These T cell receptor beta chains were read from a single sample in a study of blood T cell repertoires in COVID-19. TCRdb's table, derived via immunoSEQ multiplex PCR, lists solely in-frame clones and lacks some. The sample shows under 300,000 clones, about 80% of them seen only once. The sample taken for sequencing was peripheral blood. The source of these receptors is a woman in her 50s who had recovered from COVID-19. The CDR3 runs from the conserved cysteine through the conserved F or W. D genes are given only for firm matches. Clone size appears in some rows only: once, few, many, or a class for an expanded clone.

size | D | J | V | DNA | CDR3
- | - | TRBJ2-2 | TRBV18 | TGTGCCAGCTCTATACTACCTAACGGGGAGCTGTTTTTT | CASSILPNGELFF
once | TRBD1 | TRBJ2-3 | TRBV7-2 | TGTGCCAGCAGACCCGACAGGGCCAGCACAGATACGCAGTATTTT | CASRPDRASTDTQYF
- | TRBD1 | TRBJ2-7 | TRBV19 | TGTGCCAGTAGTCCATGGACAGGGGGCTACGAGCAGTACTTC | CASSPWTGGYEQYF
- | TRBD1 | TRBJ1-3 | TRBV7-9 | TGTGCCAGCACCGGGGACAGTGACTCTGGAAACACCATATATTTT | CASTGDSDSGNTIYF
- | TRBD2 | TRBJ2-2 | TRBV19 | TGTGCCAGTAGTTCCCGACTGGCTAGCGGGAGAGTCCGAGGCACCGGGGAGCTGTTTTTT | CASSSRLASGRVRGTGELFF
once | TRBD1 | TRBJ1-1 | TRBV7-3 | TGTGCCAGCAGCCCTACAGGGGGGACTGAAGCTTTCTTT | CASSPTGGTEAFF
many | - | TRBJ1-2 | TRBV28 | TGTGCCAGCACCCTTGAGGGCCTCTATGGCTACACCTTC | CASTLEGLYGYTF
- | - | TRBJ2-5 | TRBV12-3/TRBV12-4 | TGTGCCAGCAATATCGCCGGGGTAGAGACCCAGTACTTC | CASNIAGVETQYF
- | TRBD1 | TRBJ1-3 | TRBV18 | TGTGCCAGCTCACCACCGACAGGGAGTGATGCTGGAAACACCATATATTTT | CASSPPTGSDAGNTIYF
- | TRBD1 | TRBJ2-7 | TRBV11-2 | TGTGCCAGCAGCTTAGCTACAGGGGGGACCTACGAGCAGTACTTC | CASSLATGGTYEQYF
- | - | TRBJ1-2 | TRBV5-5 | TGTGCCTCCACCGCAGCTAACTATGGCTACACCTTC | CASTAANYGYTF